The clone carrying this T cell receptor beta chain has just a few counts. Its antigen is not known. This sample stems from a study of human T cells and chemical hapten exposure. Turning to the study itself: Donors were sensitized with 2% DPC on the upper inner arm. Study observations and caveats: Healthy people's immune response may differ from that of the donors, who had alopecia.

As to time point: patch test 3, about 24 weeks after DPC sensitization. Treatment reported: therapeutic diphenylcyclopropenone sensitization with weekly scalp DPC. One entry per CDR3 protein results from TCRdb running MiXCR on the RACE reads. The sample yields 97,000 or so distinct CDR3 sequences, roughly 27% seen once. The sequence was obtained from a man aged 40-50 years with alopecia areata. Some clones in this sample may be carry-over from other donors' samples. The source material was whole blood, sampled in connection with sensitization to the hapten diphenylcyclopropenone (DPC).

Written as DNA, the CDR3 is TGTGCCAGCAGTTTAGGGACTAGATACAATGAGCAGTTCTTC. It codes for CASSLGTRYNEQFF. J is TRBJ2-1 and V is TRBV27, with TRBD2 identical over 8 bases. V lost 2 bases, J lost 4 bases, and 1 base stayed unmatched. The CDR3 runs to 14 residues. Germline assignment: CDR1 MNHEY and CDR2 SMNVEV (reference sequence).